This T cell receptor (beta chain) appears in the sequencing data of a study of blood T cell repertoires in COVID-19. In the study's own analysis: The authors estimated nucleated cell counts from reference gene primer amplification. Produced via immunoSEQ multiplex PCR; TCRdb's table is partial and in-frame only. The V and J calls and clone size were taken over from that table, and D and trimming were inferred from the DNA. The sample has roughly 250,000 clones; around three quarters are singletons. Trimming cost V 7 bases and J 4 bases, with 11 bases left between them. The CDR3 is 13 residues long. Looked up from germline, CDR1 is SGHRS and CDR2 is YFSETQ. This clone was found a few times.

The sequenced material came from peripheral blood. This chain uses TRBV5-1 with TRBJ2-2, with a possible D match to TRBD1 (6 bases). The receptor was derived from an elderly woman with acute or convalescent COVID-19. In nucleotides, the CDR3 is TGCGCCAGCCAAGAAGGGGGCACCGGGGAGCTGTTTTTT. This encodes CASQEGGTGELFF.